One sample yielded the 32 T cell receptor beta chains listed below, sequenced in a study of blood T cell repertoires in COVID-19 (TCRdb year 2020). Receptor amplification or capture employed the immunoSEQ multiplex PCR assay. Here the immuneACCESS table is served through TCRdb, limited to in-frame sequences with V and J called. Missing clones are a known gap in these copies; in checked studies unresolved V genes cover under half, and the rest lacks a known reason. The sample has approximately 61,000 clones on record, around 88% of them singletons. Of the sample, 14% is held by the ten largest clones. Source material: peripheral blood. The receptor source for this set is a human donor in a cohort sampled during active COVID-19.

The chain couples TRBV6-5 to TRBJ2-7; no firm D call. The germline V gene has CDR1 MNHEY and CDR2 SVGAGI. With 5 bases removed from V and 3 bases from J, the gap between germline ends came to 5 bases. CDR3 size: 11 residues. CDR3 sequence: CASSPFYEQYF. The DNA for the CDR3 is TGTGCCAGCAGTCCTTTCTACGAGCAGTACTTC.

The J gene is TRBJ2-7, the V gene TRBV5-1; 13 bases align to TRBD2. CDR1 SGHRS and CDR2 YFSETQ come from the germline V gene. Unmatched junction bases numbered 4, after V lost 0 bases and J lost 4 bases. This CDR3 has 16 amino acids. CDR3 bases: TGCGCCAGCAGCTTGGAACTAGCGGGAGGGCGGTACGAGCAGTACTTC. Protein: CASSLELAGGRYEQYF. Full variable domain (remainder filled in from reference TRBV5-1 and TRBJ2-7): KAGVTQTPRYLIKTRGQQVTLSCSPISGHRSVSWYQQTPGQGLQFLFEYFSETQRNKGNFPGRFSGRQFSNSRSEMNVSTLELGDSALYLCASSLELAGGRYEQYFGPGTRLTVT.

This chain uses TRBV5-4 with TRBJ1-1, with a tentative D call TRBD1 (5 bases). Trimming cost V 4 bases and J 1 base, with 26 bases left between them. The CDR3 totals 19 residues. Germline V gene lookup returns CDR1 SGHNT and CDR2 YYREEE (reference sequence). The CDR3 region has the DNA TGTGCCAGCAGCGACAGCCGGCTGGCGTTAGCAGTTAAGAACACTGAAGCTTTCTTT. This gives the protein CASSDSRLALAVKNTEAFF. The full variable domain, completed using reference TRBV5-4 and TRBJ1-1, is ETGVTQSPTHLIKTRGQQVTLRCSSQSGHNTVSWYQQALGQGPQFIFQYYREEENGRGNFPPRFSGLQFPNYSSELNVNALELDDSALYLCASSDSRLALAVKNTEAFFGQGTRLTVV.

V is TRBV7-9 and J is TRBJ2-1; the match to TRBD2 covers 7 bases. The ends lost 5 bases at V and 5 bases at J; junction bases unmatched: 18. This CDR3 has 18 amino acids. Germline V CDR1 and CDR2: SEHNR, FQNEAQ (reference sequence). The CDR3 reads CASSLVASGPWGHNEQFF. The CDR3 coding sequence is TGTGCCAGCAGCCTGGTGGCTAGCGGCCCCTGGGGCCACAATGAGCAGTTCTTC.

The V gene is TRBV24-1, the J gene TRBJ2-1; 8 bases agree with TRBD2. V dropped 5 bases and J dropped 6; count of bases not matched to a gene: 8. Germline CDR1 is KGHDR and CDR2 is SFDVKD. This CDR3 is 15 amino acids long. The CDR3 DNA sequence: TGTGCCACCAGTGGGAGCGGGAGTTTCGGCAATGAGCAGTTCTTC. Translation gives CATSGSGSFGNEQFF.

This chain uses TRBV27 with TRBJ2-2; 8 nucleotides agree with TRBD2. Germline lookup yields CDR1 MNHEY and CDR2 SMNVEV (reference sequence). V was pared by 3 bases and J by 6 bases, with 6 bases of the junction left unmatched. This CDR3 comprises 15 residues. The CDR3 nucleotides read TGTGCCAGCAGTTTGACCCTAGCGGGTGCCGGGGAGCTGTTTTTT. Translation: CASSLTLAGAGELFF.

This chain uses TRBV5-1 with TRBJ2-7, with 8 bases lining up with TRBD1. J was trimmed by 0 bases and V by 2 bases; bases with no gene match: 7. The CDR3 is 16 residues long. Germline V CDR1 and CDR2: SGHRS, YFSETQ. The CDR3 sequence is CASSFSGQGSSYEQYF. The DNA of the CDR3 is TGCGCCAGCAGCTTCTCCGGACAGGGCAGCTCCTACGAGCAGTACTTC.

V is TRBV25-1 and J is TRBJ2-5; 8 bases are shared with TRBD1. This CDR3 has 15 residues. Germline CDR1 reads MGHDK; CDR2 reads SYGVNS. V was clipped by 4 bases and J by 1 base; unmatched bases: 5. The CDR3, as DNA: TGTGCCAGCAGTGTGGGACAGGTCCCCCAAGAGACCCAGTACTTC. It is translated as CASSVGQVPQETQYF.

The chain couples TRBV18 to TRBJ2-3; maybe TRBD1 (5 bases). The CDR3 is 15 residues long. The germline V gene encodes CDR1 KGHSH and CDR2 LQKENI. The ends were cut back, 2 bases at V and 4 bases at J, with 13 bases in the middle. CDR3 residues: CASSPIAQGPDTQYF. The CDR3 DNA is TGTGCCAGCTCACCAATCGCGCAGGGCCCAGATACGCAGTATTTT.

The chain joins TRBV5-1 to TRBJ2-7, with a possible D match to TRBD1 (5 bases). The germline V and J ends were trimmed by 0 bases and 5 bases, with 18 bases remaining between them. This CDR3 spans 16 amino acids. The germline CDR1 and CDR2 sequences are SGHRS and YFSETQ. The CDR3 region has the DNA TGCGCCAGCAGCTTGGTACGTGGGGCACCTAAAGACGAGCAGTACTTC. Its translation is CASSLVRGAPKDEQYF.

The chain recombines TRBV27 with TRBJ2-7; TRBD2 matches at 8 bases. The germline V gene has CDR1 MNHEY and CDR2 SMNVEV (reference sequence). This CDR3 spans 18 amino acids. The junction had 16 bases not matched to a gene; V was cut back by 4 bases and J by 2 bases. The CDR3 sequence: CASSSRPWSGSAAYEQYF. CDR3 bases: TGTGCCAGCAGTTCCCGACCGTGGAGCGGGAGTGCCGCCTACGAGCAGTACTTC.

The J gene is TRBJ1-2, the V gene TRBV11-3; D is unclear. The CDR3 extends over 13 amino acids. Germline CDR1 is SGHNT and CDR2 is YENEEA. Trimming pared 5 bases from V and 8 bases from J, leaving 15 bases between. CDR3 residues: CASSTQTNGGYTF. CDR3 sequence (DNA): TGTGCCAGCAGCACCCAGACTAATGGGGGCTACACCTTC. Supplemented by reference TRBV11-3 and TRBJ1-2, the full variable domain reads EAGVVQSPRYKIIEKKQPVAFWCNPISGHNTLYWYLQNLGQGPELLIRYENEEAVDDSQLPKDRFSAERLKGVDSTLKIQPAELGDSAVYLCASSTQTNGGYTFGSGTRLTVV.

The chain recombines TRBV5-8 with TRBJ1-2; a weak D match, TRBD1 (5 bases). Trimming left V 2 bases short and J 7 bases short, with 12 bases between. This CDR3 region has 13 residues. Germline-derived CDR1 and CDR2 are SGHTS and YDEGEE. The CDR3 nucleotides read TGTGCCAGCAGCTTACAGGCCTCCCTTGGCTACACCTTC. It encodes CASSLQASLGYTF.

The rearrangement uses TRBV28 and TRBJ2-7; 7 bases agree with TRBD1. The germline gives CDR1 MDHEN, CDR2 SYDVKM. The CDR3 length is 14 residues. V dropped 8 bases and J dropped 1; count of bases not matched to a gene: 8. CDR3 sequence (DNA): TGTGCCAGCTTCCCAGGGGGTAGGTCCTACGAGCAGTACTTC. Translated: CASFPGGRSYEQYF.

The V gene is TRBV27, the J gene TRBJ2-5; tentatively, D is TRBD1 (6 bases). The germline V and J ends were trimmed by 2 bases and 0 bases, with 7 bases remaining between them. CDR3 length: 14 residues. Germline loops: CDR1 MNHEY, CDR2 SMNVEV (reference sequence). Here the CDR3 DNA reads TGTGCCAGCAGTTTACAGGGGTACCAAGAGACCCAGTACTTC. Encoded protein: CASSLQGYQETQYF.

The CDR3 sequence is CASSLRTLGTSTYEQYF. Here the CDR3 DNA reads TGTGCCAGCAGTTTACGCACATTAGGGACTAGCACCTACGAGCAGTACTTC. The chain couples TRBV28 to TRBJ2-7; TRBD2 aligns across 9 bases. Trimming cost V 2 bases and J 2 bases; bases outside gene matches: 10. Germline V gene sequence: CDR1 MDHEN, CDR2 SYDVKM. CDR3 length: 17 residues.

This rearrangement joins TRBV20-1 to TRBJ1-5; weak D call: TRBD1 (6 bases). The CDR3 has 12 residues. Germline assignment: CDR1 DFQATT and CDR2 SNEGSKA (reference sequence). V lost 3 bases, J lost 4 bases, and 7 bases lay in between. The CDR3 is CSASRGNQPQHF. The CDR3, as DNA: TGCAGTGCTAGTAGGGGGAATCAGCCCCAGCATTTT.

This clone was found once. The V gene is TRBV6-5, the J gene TRBJ1-6; TRBD1 agrees at 7 bases. The ends lost 6 bases at V and 7 bases at J; junction bases unmatched: 3. The length of the CDR3 is 13 residues. The germline V gene encodes CDR1 MNHEY and CDR2 SVGAGI. The CDR3 is CASRDRQNSPLHF. The DNA for the CDR3 is TGTGCCAGCAGGGACAGGCAAAATTCACCCCTCCACTTT.

The genes are TRBV5-1 and TRBJ1-4; 8 nucleotides match TRBD1. The CDR3 spans 15 residues. Losses at the gene ends were 4 bases for V and 2 bases for J; bases not matched to a gene: 4. Germline V gene sequence: CDR1 SGHRS, CDR2 YFSETQ. The CDR3 sequence is CASSKTGVTNEKLFF. For the CDR3, the DNA is TGCGCCAGCAGCAAGACAGGGGTGACTAATGAAAAACTGTTTTTT.

This chain links TRBV10-3 with TRBJ2-2, with TRBD1 matching 7 bases. The V segment lost 0 bases and the J segment 6 bases; nucleotides outside the gene matches: 7. CDR3 length: 16 amino acids. The V gene's germline CDR1 is ENHRY and CDR2 SYGVKD. CDR3 nucleotides: TGTGCCATCAGTGAGTCGGTGACAGGGTCCCCCGGGGAGCTGTTTTTT. Its translation is CAISESVTGSPGELFF.

This chain connects TRBV5-8 to TRBJ1-1, with 9 nucleotides matching TRBD1. There are 17 residues in the CDR3. Germline CDR1 SGHTS, CDR2 YDEGEE. Germline trimming cut 3 bases from V and 2 bases from J; bases unmatched to any gene: 11. Here the CDR3 reads CASSSNTGGRRNTEAFF. CDR3 bases: TGTGCCAGCAGCTCGAATACAGGGGGCCGTAGAAACACTGAAGCTTTCTTT. Drawing the rest from reference TRBV5-8 and TRBJ1-1, the complete variable domain is EAGVTQSPTHLIKTRGQQATLRCSPISGHTSVYWYQQALGLGLQFLLWYDEGEERNRGNFPPRFSGRQFPNYSSELNVNALELEDSALYLCASSSNTGGRRNTEAFFGQGTRLTVV.

The chain links TRBV9 to TRBJ2-7; 11 bases align to TRBD2. V dropped 3 bases and J dropped 3; count of bases not matched to a gene: 5. CDR3 size: 15 residues. Germline V gene data show CDR1 as SGDLS and CDR2 as YYNGEE. CDR3 in DNA: TGTGCCAGCAGCGCCACACTAGCGGGGGACTACGAGCAGTACTTC. Translated: CASSATLAGDYEQYF.

The CDR3 DNA reads TGTGCCAGCAGCTCGGGGTCCTCACCGGAGGAGACCCAGTACTTC. Protein product: CASSSGSSPEETQYF. This sequence joins TRBV7-6 and TRBJ2-5, with a possible D match to TRBD2 (5 bases). V lost 4 bases, J lost 5 bases, and 17 bases lay in between. From germline, CDR1 is SGHVS and CDR2 FNYEAQ. The CDR3 totals 15 residues.

This sequence joins TRBV11-3 and TRBJ2-5; a weak D match, TRBD1 (6 bases). The CDR3 runs to 12 residues. V was trimmed by 3 bases and J by 8 bases, leaving 10 bases between them. The germline V gene has CDR1 SGHNT and CDR2 YENEEA. The CDR3 nucleotides read TGTGCCAGCAGCTTTCAGACAGGCACCCAGTACTTC. Its protein product is CASSFQTGTQYF.

The chain combines TRBV28 with TRBJ2-3, with D maybe TRBD1 (6 bases). The CDR3 sequence is 16 residues long. Germline V gene data show CDR1 as MDHEN and CDR2 as SYDVKM. Trimming stripped 4 bases from V and 4 bases from J, with 18 bases between. The DNA of the CDR3 is TGTGCCAGCAGTTCCCCCACAGGGTCGGGGCCAGATACGCAGTATTTT. It specifies CASSSPTGSGPDTQYF.

The chain is built from TRBV7-9 and TRBJ2-1, with TRBD2 matching 9 bases. J lost 12 bases, V lost 1 base, and 7 bases had no gene match. This CDR3 region has 14 residues. Germline-derived CDR1 and CDR2 are SEHNR and FQNEAQ (reference sequence). The CDR3 here is CASSLVAREGGQFF. DNA of the CDR3: TGTGCCAGCAGCTTAGTTGCGCGGGAGGGAGGGCAGTTCTTC.

The rearrangement uses TRBV10-2 and TRBJ2-4, with 10 bases identical to TRBD1. The germline gives CDR1 WSHSY, CDR2 SAAADI. Trimming took 6 bases from V and 2 from J; bases not matched to a gene: 4. This CDR3 is 15 amino acids long. The CDR3 region is CASRGTGVTKNIQYF. Here the CDR3 DNA reads TGCGCCAGCAGAGGGACAGGGGTAACCAAAAACATTCAGTACTTC.

The chain links TRBV5-4 to TRBJ2-5, with TRBD2 identical over 10 bases. With 0 bases clipped from V and 4 bases from J, the junction kept 6 bases outside the gene matches. CDR3 length equals 16 residues. Germline CDR1 and CDR2: SGHNT and YYREEE (reference sequence). The CDR3: CASSLGGLAQSETQYF. The CDR3 DNA reads as TGTGCCAGCAGCTTGGGGGGACTAGCGCAATCAGAGACCCAGTACTTC.

This chain uses TRBV28 with TRBJ2-2, with 9 positions matching TRBD2. This CDR3 is built from 17 residues. V was pared by 4 bases and J by 4 bases, with 10 bases of the junction left unmatched. The germline V gene encodes CDR1 MDHEN and CDR2 SYDVKM. The CDR3 coding sequence is TGTGCCAGCAGTTCCCGGTGGCTAGCGGGAACCACCGGGGAGCTGTTTTTT. Residues: CASSSRWLAGTTGELFF.

This clone was counted once. This chain joins TRBV6-5 and TRBJ1-4; D call uncertain. There are 13 residues in the CDR3. Germline loops: CDR1 MNHEY, CDR2 SVGAGI. Trimming took off 0 bases at V and 7 bases at J, with 6 bases between the two ends. The CDR3 loop is CASSYSAGEKLFF. CDR3 nucleotide sequence: TGTGCCAGCAGTTACTCGGCAGGTGAAAAACTGTTTTTT.

The chain joins TRBV19 to TRBJ2-7; perhaps TRBD1 as D (6 bases). The CDR3 sequence is 17 residues long. Germline V gene sequence: CDR1 LNHDA, CDR2 SQIVND (reference sequence). V was cut by 3 bases and J by 3 bases, with 21 bases left in between. CDR3 residues: CASSIFLDPGTNYEQYF. For the CDR3, the DNA is TGTGCCAGTAGTATTTTTCTCGATCCAGGGACAAACTACGAGCAGTACTTC.

V is TRBV19 and J is TRBJ2-2, with D perhaps TRBD2 (5 bases). The CDR3 has 15 residues. CDR1 and CDR2 (germline): LNHDA, SQIVND (reference sequence). The V end was cut by 6 bases, the J end by 5 bases, with 16 bases between. The CDR3, as DNA: TGTGCCAGTAGCCTCGCGGGTTCGAGTACCGGGGAGCTGTTTTTT. Its protein is CASSLAGSSTGELFF.